This T cell receptor beta chain derives from a study of blood T cell repertoires in COVID-19. Study details: Acute and convalescent COVID-19 specimens originated in the United States, Italy and Spain. Sources were T cells, B-cell-depleted T cells, or PBMCs; the material itself was cDNA or gDNA.

The CDR3 is made up of 14 amino acids. Germline V gives CDR1 ENHRY, CDR2 SYGVKD. J was trimmed by 4 bases and V by 6 bases; bases with no gene match: 3. Original processing notes: The assay estimated nucleated cells by amplifying reference gene primers. Sequencing used immunoSEQ multiplex PCR; TCRdb keeps in-frame clones, though not all of them. V, J and clone size are taken as reported in that table, and D and trimming were inferred from the DNA itself. The data contain roughly 240,000 clones, 70% to 85% of them singletons. The chain couples TRBV10-3 to TRBJ1-1, with TRBD1 matching over 12 bases. Specimen: peripheral blood. The sequence was obtained from an elderly woman with acute or convalescent COVID-19. As DNA, the CDR3 is TGTGCCATCAGGGGACAGGGGGCTATCACTGAAGCTTTCTTT. Encoded protein: CAIRGQGAITEAFF.